Presented here are 6 T cell receptor beta chains from one specimen sequenced in a study of cytomegalovirus exposure and HLA in healthy donors (dated by TCRdb to 2017 to 2019). The library came from the immunoSEQ multiplex PCR assay. For the multiplex PCR, a mixture combining 60 forward primers for TCR Vbeta segments and 13 reverse primers for TCR Jbeta segments was used. TCRdb took over this immuneACCESS table, retaining in-frame rearrangements with V and J assigned. Such tables are incomplete; in checked studies, under half of the missing clones stem from an unresolved V gene, and the remainder is unexplained. The sample table records some 130,000 clones; about three quarters of these occur just once. The ten largest clones represent approximately 2.6% of the sample. The sequenced sample consisted of PBMCs. These receptors all come from a human donor in good health.

This clone has a handful of counts. V gene TRBV9 combines with J gene TRBJ2-3; the D is unclear. The germline V and J ends were trimmed by 3 bases and 0 bases, with 14 bases remaining between them. Germline lookup yields CDR1 SGDLS and CDR2 YYNGEE. This CDR3 contains 16 residues. The CDR3 DNA sequence: TGTGCCAGCAGCGGAAGCCCGCGAACTAGCACAGATACGCAGTATTTT. Translating gives CASSGSPRTSTDTQYF.

The rearrangement uses TRBV18 and TRBJ1-4, with D perhaps matching TRBD1 (6 bases). Per germline, CDR1 KGHSH and CDR2 LQKENI. The CDR3 has 16 amino acids. Between the trimmed V and J ends, which lost 4 bases and 3 bases, there was a span of 15 bases. The CDR3 sequence is CASSRVGGPPNEKLFF. The CDR3 bases are TGTGCCAGCTCACGAGTCGGGGGGCCACCTAATGAAAAACTGTTTTTT.

This clone was observed a few times. V is TRBV5-4 and J is TRBJ1-4, with D possibly TRBD1 on 6 matching bases. The CDR3 sequence is 13 residues long. The ends were cut back, 3 bases at V and 8 bases at J, with 11 bases in the middle. In germline, CDR1 is SGHNT, CDR2 YYREEE (reference sequence). CDR3 loop: CASSSRGWEKLFF. The CDR3 DNA is TGTGCCAGCAGCTCCAGGGGTTGGGAAAAACTGTTTTTT.

The rearrangement links TRBV2 to TRBJ2-1; 7 positions match TRBD2. Per the germline V gene, CDR1 is SNHLY and CDR2 is FYNNEI. V shed 11 bases and J 1 base; nucleotides not matched to a gene: 2. The length of the CDR3 is 12 residues. CDR3 in DNA: TGTGCCGGGGAGGGGTCCTACAATGAGCAGTTCTTC. It is translated as CAGEGSYNEQFF.

V and J are TRBV19 and TRBJ2-1, with 10 nucleotides matching TRBD1. The junction had 6 bases not matched to a gene; V was cut back by 2 bases and J by 8 bases. Germline loops: CDR1 LNHDA, CDR2 SQIVND (reference sequence). This CDR3 has 15 residues. In nucleotides, the CDR3 is TGTGCCAGTAGTATATCCGGGACAGGGGCTGATGAGCAGTTCTTC. This sequence encodes CASSISGTGADEQFF.

The V call is TRBV10-3, the J call TRBJ2-1, with 13 bases identical to TRBD2. The CDR3 sequence is 13 residues long. Germline CDR1 reads ENHRY; CDR2 reads SYGVKD. Losses at the gene ends were 10 bases for V and 9 bases for J; bases not matched to a gene: 6. The chain's CDR3 is CATGLAGEGEQFF. As DNA, the CDR3 is TGTGCCACTGGACTAGCGGGGGAAGGTGAGCAGTTCTTC.